The present T cell receptor (beta chain) was sequenced within a study of T-cell reconstitution after alpha-beta-depleted transplantation in children. This clonotype was recorded a few times. The antigen remains undetermined. General study results and limits: T-cell counts and diversity at one year following transplant were attributed mainly to newly produced T cells. The high TCRbeta diversity at day 60 in some patients came from surviving recipient T cells and thymic progenitors. At around two months after transplant, the alpha-beta T cells were reportedly derived from several hundred expanded clones that came from non-depleted graft cells.

Library preparation (for TCRbeta) was performed with unique molecular identifiers. In TCRdb, the PCR reads were re-called with MiXCR into one record per CDR3 protein. The repertoire has around 450,000 distinct CDR3 sequences, 15% to 20% of them found once; the top ten carry under 30%. This clonotype originated in a boy in the first two years of life who had a stem cell transplant for Wiskott-Aldrich syndrome, so the T cells may come from the graft donor. Sequenced material: PBMCs, mostly from graft donor cells, taken 360 days after TCRalphabeta/CD19-depleted stem cell transplant.

CDR3 in DNA: TGTGCCAGCAGCTCAGACAGGTCACCCTACGAGCAGTACTTC. This codes for CASSSDRSPYEQYF. The chain joins TRBV9 to TRBJ2-7; TRBD1 might be the D (6 bases). Germline CDR1 SGDLS, CDR2 YYNGEE. V lost 4 bases, J lost 2 bases, and 13 bases lay in between. The CDR3 contains 14 residues.